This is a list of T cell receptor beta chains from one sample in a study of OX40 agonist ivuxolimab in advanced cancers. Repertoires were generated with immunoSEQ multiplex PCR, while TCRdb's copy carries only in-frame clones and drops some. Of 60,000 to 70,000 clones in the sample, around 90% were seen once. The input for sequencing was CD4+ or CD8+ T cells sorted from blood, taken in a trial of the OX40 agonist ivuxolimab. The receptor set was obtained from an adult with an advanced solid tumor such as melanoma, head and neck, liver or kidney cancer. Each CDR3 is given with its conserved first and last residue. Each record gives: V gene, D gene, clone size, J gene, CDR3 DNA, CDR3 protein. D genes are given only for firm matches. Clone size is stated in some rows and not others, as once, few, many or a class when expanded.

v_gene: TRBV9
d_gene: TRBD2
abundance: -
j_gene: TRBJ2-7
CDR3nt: TGTGCCAGCAGCCCACAACGGACTAGCGGATCCTACGAGCAGTACTTC
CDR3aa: CASSPQRTSGSYEQYF

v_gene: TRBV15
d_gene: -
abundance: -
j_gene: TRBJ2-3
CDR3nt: TGTGCCACCAGCACGGAGGCGAGAGATACGCAGTATTTT
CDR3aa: CATSTEARDTQYF

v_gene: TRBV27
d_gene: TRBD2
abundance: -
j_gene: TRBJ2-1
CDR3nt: TGTGCCAGCAGTTTATCAGTAACTAGCGGGAGAAACAATGAGCAGTTCTTC
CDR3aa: CASSLSVTSGRNNEQFF

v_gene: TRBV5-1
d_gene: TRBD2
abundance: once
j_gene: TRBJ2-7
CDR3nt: TGCGCCAGCAGCTTGGAGGGACTAGCGGACTACGAGCAGTACTTC
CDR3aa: CASSLEGLADYEQYF

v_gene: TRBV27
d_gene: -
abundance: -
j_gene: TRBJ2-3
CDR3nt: TGTGCCAGCAGTTCTACTAGCACCCTCACAGATACGCAGTATTTT
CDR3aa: CASSSTSTLTDTQYF

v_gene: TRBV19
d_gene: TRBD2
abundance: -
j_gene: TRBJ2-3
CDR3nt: TGTGCCAGTAGTATAGATGCTAGCGGCTACACAGATACGCAGTATTTT
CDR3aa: CASSIDASGYTDTQYF

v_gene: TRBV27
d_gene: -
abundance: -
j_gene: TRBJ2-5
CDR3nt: TGTGCCAGCAGGGGAACAGGAGGGGGGTCGTACCAAGAGACCCAGTACTTC
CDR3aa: CASRGTGGGSYQETQYF

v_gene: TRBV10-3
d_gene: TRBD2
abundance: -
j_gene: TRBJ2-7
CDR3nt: TGTGCCATCAGGCCGACTAGCGGGAGCATCGAGCAGTACTTC
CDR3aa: CAIRPTSGSIEQYF

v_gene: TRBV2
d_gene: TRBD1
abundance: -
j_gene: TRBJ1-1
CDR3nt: TGTGCCAGCAGAACCGGGACAGGGGCCCTCTGGACTGAAGCTTTCTTT
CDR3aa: CASRTGTGALWTEAFF

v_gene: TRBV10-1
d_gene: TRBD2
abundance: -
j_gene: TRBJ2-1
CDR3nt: TGCGCCAGCAGTGATCGGACTAGCGGGAGCATCTCCTACAATGAGCAGTTCTTC
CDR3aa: CASSDRTSGSISYNEQFF

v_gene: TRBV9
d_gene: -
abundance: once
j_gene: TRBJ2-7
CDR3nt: TGTGCCAGCGCTAGGGGGTGGGCGGTGAACGAGCAGTACTTC
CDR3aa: CASARGWAVNEQYF

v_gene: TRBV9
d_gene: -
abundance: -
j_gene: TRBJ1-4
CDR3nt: TGTGCCAGCAGCCTCACGGGCGCAACTAATGAAAAACTGTTTTTT
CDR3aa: CASSLTGATNEKLFF

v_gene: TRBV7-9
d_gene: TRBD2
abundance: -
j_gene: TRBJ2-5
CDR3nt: TGTGCCAGCGAGAAGCTAGCGGGTGAAGAGACCCAGTACTTC
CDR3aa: CASEKLAGEETQYF

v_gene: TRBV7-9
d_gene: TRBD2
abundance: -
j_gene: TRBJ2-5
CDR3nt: TGTGCCAGCAGCTTGTCACTGGGCGGGAGGGACCGAGAGACCCAGTACTTC
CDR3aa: CASSLSLGGRDRETQYF

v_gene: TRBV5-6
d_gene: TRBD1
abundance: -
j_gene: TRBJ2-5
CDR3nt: TGTGCCAGCAGCTTGGCGACCGGGACAGGGGGGTGGCTGTGGGAGACCCAGTACTTC
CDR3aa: CASSLATGTGGWLWETQYF

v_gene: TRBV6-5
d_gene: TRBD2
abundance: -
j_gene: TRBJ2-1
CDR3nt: TGTGCCAGCCATATAGCGGGGAAATACAATGAGCAGTTCTTC
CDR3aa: CASHIAGKYNEQFF

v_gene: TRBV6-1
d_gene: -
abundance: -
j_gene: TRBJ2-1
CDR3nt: TGTGCCAGCAGTGAACTGGGGCTACCTTCAAATGAGCAGTTCTTC
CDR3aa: CASSELGLPSNEQFF

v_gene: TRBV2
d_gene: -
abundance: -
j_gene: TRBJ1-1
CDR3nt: TGTGCCAGCAGTGATAAGATTAGGCACTTCGAAGCTTTCTTT
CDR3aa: CASSDKIRHFEAFF

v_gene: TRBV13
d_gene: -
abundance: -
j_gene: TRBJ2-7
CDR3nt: TGTGCCAGCAGCCCAGACGGTGGAGGGGGCTTACACTACGAGCAGTACTTC
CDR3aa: CASSPDGGGGLHYEQYF

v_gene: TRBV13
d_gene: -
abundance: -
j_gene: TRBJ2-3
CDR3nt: TGTGCCAGCAGCGCGACTAGTTGGGGGACAGATACGCAGTATTTT
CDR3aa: CASSATSWGTDTQYF

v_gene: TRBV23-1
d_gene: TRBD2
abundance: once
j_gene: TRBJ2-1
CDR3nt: TGCGCCAGCAGTCATAGAAAGGGTCGTACTAGCGGGAGCAATGAGCAGTTCTTC
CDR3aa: CASSHRKGRTSGSNEQFF

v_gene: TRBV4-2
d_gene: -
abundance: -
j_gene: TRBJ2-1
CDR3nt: TGTGCCAGCAGCCAAGTTAACAATGAGCAGTTCTTC
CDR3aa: CASSQVNNEQFF

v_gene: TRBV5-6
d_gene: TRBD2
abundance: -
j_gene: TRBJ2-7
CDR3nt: TGTGCCAGCAGCGGAACTAGCGGGAGAGATCTCTACGAGCAGTACTTC
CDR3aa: CASSGTSGRDLYEQYF

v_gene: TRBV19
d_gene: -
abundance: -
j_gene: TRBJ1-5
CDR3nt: TGTGCCAGTAGTATAGATCTAACCGGGACACTCCTGGGCAATCAGCCCCAGCATTTT
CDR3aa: CASSIDLTGTLLGNQPQHF

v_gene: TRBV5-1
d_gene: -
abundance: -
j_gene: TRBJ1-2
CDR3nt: TGCGCCAGCAGCCCGGAGAAGGGGGTTCTTGATGGCTACACCTTC
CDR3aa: CASSPEKGVLDGYTF

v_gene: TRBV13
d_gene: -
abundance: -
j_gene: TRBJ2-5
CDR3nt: TGTGCCAGCAGCTCCACGGAGGAAGGGACCCAGTACTTC
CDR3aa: CASSSTEEGTQYF

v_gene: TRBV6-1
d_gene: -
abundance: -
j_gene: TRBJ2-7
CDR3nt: TGTGCCAGCAGCCCCGAGGGCAGCTCCTACGAGCAGTACTTC
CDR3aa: CASSPEGSSYEQYF

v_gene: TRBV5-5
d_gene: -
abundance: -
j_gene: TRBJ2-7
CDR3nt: TGTGCCAGCAGCTCCGACACTACCTACGAGCAGTACTTC
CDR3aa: CASSSDTTYEQYF

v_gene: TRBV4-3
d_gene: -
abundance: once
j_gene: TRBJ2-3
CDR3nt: TGCGCCAGCAGCCAAGGGACATCGATCACAGATACGCAGTATTTT
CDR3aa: CASSQGTSITDTQYF

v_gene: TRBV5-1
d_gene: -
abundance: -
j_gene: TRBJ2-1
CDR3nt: TGCGCCAGCAGTGGGGCTACAGTCGCCAATGAGCAGTTCTTC
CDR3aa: CASSGATVANEQFF

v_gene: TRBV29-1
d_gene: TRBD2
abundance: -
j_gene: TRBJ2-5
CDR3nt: TGCAGCGTTGCGGGACTAGCGGGAGGGCCCCAAGAGACCCAGTACTTC
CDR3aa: CSVAGLAGGPQETQYF

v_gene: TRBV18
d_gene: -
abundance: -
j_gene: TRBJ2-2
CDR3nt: TGTGCCAGCTCACCACCGAGAAGAAACACCGGGGAGCTGTTTTTT
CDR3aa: CASSPPRRNTGELFF

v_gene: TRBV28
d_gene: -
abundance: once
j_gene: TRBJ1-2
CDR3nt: TGTGCCAGCAGCGCTCAGGGGTCTAACTATGGCTACACCTTC
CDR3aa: CASSAQGSNYGYTF

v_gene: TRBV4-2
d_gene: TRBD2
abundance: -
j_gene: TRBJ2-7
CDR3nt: TGTGCCAGCAGCCAAGACCCCCTAGCGGGAGAGTTCTACGAGCAGTACTTC
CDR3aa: CASSQDPLAGEFYEQYF

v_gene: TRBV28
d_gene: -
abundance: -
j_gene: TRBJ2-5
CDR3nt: TGTGCCAGCAGTGGAGAGTTGTTGGGGGCTGGGGAGACCCAGTACTTC
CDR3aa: CASSGELLGAGETQYF

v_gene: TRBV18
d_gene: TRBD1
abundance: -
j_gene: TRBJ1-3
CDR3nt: TGTGCCAGCTCACGGACAGGGACTGGAAACACCATATATTTT
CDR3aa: CASSRTGTGNTIYF

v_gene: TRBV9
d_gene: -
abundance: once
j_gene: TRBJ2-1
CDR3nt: TGTGCCAGCAGCGTAGGATTCCGCAATGAGCAGTTCTTC
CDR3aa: CASSVGFRNEQFF

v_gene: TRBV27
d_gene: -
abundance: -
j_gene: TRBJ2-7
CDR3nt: TGTGCCAGCAGTGTGGGGCTAGCGAGAACCGAGTACTTC
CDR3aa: CASSVGLARTEYF

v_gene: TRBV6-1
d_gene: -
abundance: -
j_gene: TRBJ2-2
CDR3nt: TGTGCCAGCAGGGACGGCGGGGAGCTGTTTTTT
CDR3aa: CASRDGGELFF

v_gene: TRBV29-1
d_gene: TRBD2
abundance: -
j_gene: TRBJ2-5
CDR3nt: TGCAGCGTTGGTATAGCGGGAGGTTCAGAGACCCAGTACTTC
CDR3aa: CSVGIAGGSETQYF

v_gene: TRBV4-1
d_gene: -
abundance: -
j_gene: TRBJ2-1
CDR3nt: TGCGCCAGCAGCCAAGGCGGCGAACTAGCTGGGCAGTTCTTC
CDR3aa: CASSQGGELAGQFF

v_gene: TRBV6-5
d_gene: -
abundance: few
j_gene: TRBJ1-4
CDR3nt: TGTGCCAGCAGTTACTCGACTGCAACTAATGAAAAACTGTTTTTT
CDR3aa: CASSYSTATNEKLFF

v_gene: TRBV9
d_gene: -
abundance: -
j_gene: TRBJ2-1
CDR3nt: TGTGCCAGCAGCGTAGCGGGAGCTAGTTCCTACAATGAGCAGTTCTTC
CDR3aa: CASSVAGASSYNEQFF

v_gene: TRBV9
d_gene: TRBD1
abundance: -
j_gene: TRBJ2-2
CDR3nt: TGTGCCAGCAGCGCCGGGACAGGGGCTCGGACCGGGGAGCTGTTTTTT
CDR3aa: CASSAGTGARTGELFF

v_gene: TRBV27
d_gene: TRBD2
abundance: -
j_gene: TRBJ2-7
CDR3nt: TGTGCCAGCAGCCAGAGGGGACTAGCGGGAGGGCGGGTCTTCTACGAGCAGTACTTC
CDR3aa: CASSQRGLAGGRVFYEQYF